This T cell receptor (beta chain) was identified in a study of cytomegalovirus exposure and HLA in healthy donors. A multiplex PCR was run with 60 Vbeta primers and 13 Jbeta primers. Sequencing was performed with immunoSEQ multiplex PCR; in TCRdb, only in-frame clones are kept and a portion is missing. The table lists tens of thousands of clones, roughly 70% of them singletons. Points on this clone: Its target is unknown.

Study-wide results and caveats: A later analysis linked a missense DCLRE1C variant to TCR beta V- and J-gene trimming. Exclusion applied to some V segments, including TRBV6-2 and TRBV6-3, as they were indistinguishable. Fewer N-insertions than the roughly 630-donor mean were reportedly shown by an Asian-associated ancestry cluster in a later analysis.

The CDR3 extends over 16 amino acids. Germline values: CDR1 SGHRS, CDR2 YFSETQ. V lost 0 bases, J lost 2 bases, and 12 bases lay in between. This receptor was obtained from a man in his 70s in good health and CMV-seronegative. The chain carries TRBV5-1 and TRBJ1-5; no clear D. Sequencing used PBMCs. The CDR3 here is CASSLGTGEGNQPQHF. The CDR3 DNA reads TGCGCCAGCAGCTTGGGAACGGGAGAAGGCAATCAGCCCCAGCATTTT.